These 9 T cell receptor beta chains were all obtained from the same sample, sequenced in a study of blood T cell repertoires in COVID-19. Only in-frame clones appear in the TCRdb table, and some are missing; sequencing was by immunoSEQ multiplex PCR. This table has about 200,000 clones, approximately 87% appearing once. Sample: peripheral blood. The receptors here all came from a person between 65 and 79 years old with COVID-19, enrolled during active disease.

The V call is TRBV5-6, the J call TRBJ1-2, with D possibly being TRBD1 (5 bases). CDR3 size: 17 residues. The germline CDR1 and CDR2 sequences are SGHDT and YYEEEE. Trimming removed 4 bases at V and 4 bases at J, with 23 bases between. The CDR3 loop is CASSPGGGLLRFYGYTF. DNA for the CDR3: TGTGCCAGCAGCCCCGGGGGTGGACTGCTTAGATTCTATGGCTACACCTTC.

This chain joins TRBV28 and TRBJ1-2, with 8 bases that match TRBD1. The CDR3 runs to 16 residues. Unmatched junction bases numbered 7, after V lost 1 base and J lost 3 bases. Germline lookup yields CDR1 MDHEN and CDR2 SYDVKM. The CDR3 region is CASSLSGQGAHYGYTF. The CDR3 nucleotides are TGTGCCAGCAGTTTATCTGGACAGGGAGCACACTATGGCTACACCTTC.

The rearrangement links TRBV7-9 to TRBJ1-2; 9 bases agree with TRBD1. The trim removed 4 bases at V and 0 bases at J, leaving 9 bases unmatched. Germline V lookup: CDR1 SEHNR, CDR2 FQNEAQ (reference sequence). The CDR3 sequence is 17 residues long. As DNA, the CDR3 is TGTGCCAGCAGCTCATGGACAGGGGCGAATTCTAACTATGGCTACACCTTC. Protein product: CASSSWTGANSNYGYTF. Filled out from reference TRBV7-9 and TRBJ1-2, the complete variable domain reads DTGVSQNPRHKITKRGQNVTFRCDPISEHNRLYWYRQTLGQGPEFLTYFQNEAQLEKSRLLSDRFSAERPKGSFSTLEIQRTEQGDSAMYLCASSSWTGANSNYGYTFGSGTRLTVV.

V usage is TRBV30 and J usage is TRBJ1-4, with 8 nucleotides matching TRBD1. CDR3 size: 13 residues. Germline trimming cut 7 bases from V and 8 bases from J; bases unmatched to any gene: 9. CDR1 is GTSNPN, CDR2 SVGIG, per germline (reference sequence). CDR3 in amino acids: CAFRGPVLEKLFF. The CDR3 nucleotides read TGTGCCTTCAGGGGGCCGGTCTTGGAAAAACTGTTTTTT. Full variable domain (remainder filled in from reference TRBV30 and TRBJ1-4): SQTIHQWPATLVQPVGSPLSLECTVEGTSNPNLYWYRQAAGRGLQLLFYSVGIGQISSEVPQNLSASRPQDRQFILSSKKLLLSDSGFYLCAFRGPVLEKLFFGSGTQLSVL.

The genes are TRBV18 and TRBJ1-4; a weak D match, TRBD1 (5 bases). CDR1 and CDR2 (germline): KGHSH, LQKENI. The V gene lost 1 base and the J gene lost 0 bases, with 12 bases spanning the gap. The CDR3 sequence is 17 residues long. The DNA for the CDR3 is TGTGCCAGCTCACCACGGGTGGGACTTGCAACTAATGAAAAACTGTTTTTT. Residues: CASSPRVGLATNEKLFF.

This chain's CDR3 is CATSDLGGQVTGYTF. Written as DNA, the CDR3 is TGTGCCACCAGTGATCTGGGAGGGCAGGTCACTGGCTACACCTTC. This rearrangement joins TRBV24-1 to TRBJ1-2; no definite D call. V dropped 3 bases and J dropped 7 bases, with 17 bases sitting between them. CDR1 is KGHDR, CDR2 SFDVKD, per germline. This CDR3 has 15 residues.

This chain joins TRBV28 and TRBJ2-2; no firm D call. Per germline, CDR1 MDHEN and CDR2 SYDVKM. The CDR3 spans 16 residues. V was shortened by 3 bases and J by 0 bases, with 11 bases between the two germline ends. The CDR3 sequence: CASSLLVNANTGELFF. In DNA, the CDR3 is TGTGCCAGCAGTTTGTTAGTAAACGCGAACACCGGGGAGCTGTTTTTT.

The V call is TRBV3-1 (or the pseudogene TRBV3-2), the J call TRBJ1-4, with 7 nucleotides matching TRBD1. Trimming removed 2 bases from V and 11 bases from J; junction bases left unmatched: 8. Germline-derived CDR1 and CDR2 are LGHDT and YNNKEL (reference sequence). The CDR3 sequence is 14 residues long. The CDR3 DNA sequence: TGTGCCAGCAGCCAACTCCAGGGGGTGGGCAAACTGTTTTTT. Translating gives CASSQLQGVGKLFF.

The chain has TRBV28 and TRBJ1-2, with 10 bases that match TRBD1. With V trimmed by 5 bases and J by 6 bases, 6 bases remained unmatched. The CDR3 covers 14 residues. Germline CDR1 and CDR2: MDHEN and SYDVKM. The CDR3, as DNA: TGTGCCAGCAGTATCCCGGGACAGGGGAATGGCTACACCTTC. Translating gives CASSIPGQGNGYTF.